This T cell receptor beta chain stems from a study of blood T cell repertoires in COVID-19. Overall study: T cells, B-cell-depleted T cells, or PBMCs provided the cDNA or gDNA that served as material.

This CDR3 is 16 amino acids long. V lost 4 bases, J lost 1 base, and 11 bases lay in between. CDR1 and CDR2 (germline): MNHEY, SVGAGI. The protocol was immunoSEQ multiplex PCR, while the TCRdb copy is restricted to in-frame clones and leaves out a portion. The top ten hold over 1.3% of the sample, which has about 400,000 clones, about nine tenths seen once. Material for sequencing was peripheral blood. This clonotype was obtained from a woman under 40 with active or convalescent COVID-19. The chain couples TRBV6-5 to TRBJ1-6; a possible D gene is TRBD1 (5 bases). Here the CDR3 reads CASSWQGGSYNSPLHF. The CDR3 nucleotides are TGTGCCAGCAGTTGGCAGGGTGGGTCCTATAATTCACCCCTCCACTTT.